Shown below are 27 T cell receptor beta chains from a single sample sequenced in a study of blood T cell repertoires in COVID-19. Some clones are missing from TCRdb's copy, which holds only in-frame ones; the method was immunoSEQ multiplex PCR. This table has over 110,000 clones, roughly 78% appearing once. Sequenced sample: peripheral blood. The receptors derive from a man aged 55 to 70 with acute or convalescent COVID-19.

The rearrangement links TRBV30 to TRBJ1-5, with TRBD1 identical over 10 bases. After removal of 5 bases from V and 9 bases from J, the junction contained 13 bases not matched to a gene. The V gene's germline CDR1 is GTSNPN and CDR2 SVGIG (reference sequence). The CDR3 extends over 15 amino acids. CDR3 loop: CAWSPRDRGLGPQHF. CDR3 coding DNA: TGTGCCTGGTCGCCCCGGGACAGGGGCCTCGGGCCCCAGCATTTT.

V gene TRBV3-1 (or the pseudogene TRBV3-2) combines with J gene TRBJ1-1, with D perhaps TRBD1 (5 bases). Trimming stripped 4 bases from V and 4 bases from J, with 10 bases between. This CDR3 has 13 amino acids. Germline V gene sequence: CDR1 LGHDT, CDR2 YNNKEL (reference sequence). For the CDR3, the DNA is TGTGCCAGCAGCCCCTGGAGGGGCACTGAAGCTTTCTTT. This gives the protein CASSPWRGTEAFF.

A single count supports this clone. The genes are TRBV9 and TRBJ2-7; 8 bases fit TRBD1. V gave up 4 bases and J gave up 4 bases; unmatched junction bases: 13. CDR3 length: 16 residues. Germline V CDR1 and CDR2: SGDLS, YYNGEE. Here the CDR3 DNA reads TGTGCCAGCAGCACATCGGGGCAGGGGGCGATTTACGAGCAGTACTTC. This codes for CASSTSGQGAIYEQYF.

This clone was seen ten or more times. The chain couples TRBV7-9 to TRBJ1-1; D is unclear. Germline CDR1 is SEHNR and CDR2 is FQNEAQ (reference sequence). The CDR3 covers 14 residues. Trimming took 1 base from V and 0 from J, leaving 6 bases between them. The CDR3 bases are TGTGCCAGCAGCTTAGTGGGAGTGAACACTGAAGCTTTCTTT. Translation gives CASSLVGVNTEAFF.

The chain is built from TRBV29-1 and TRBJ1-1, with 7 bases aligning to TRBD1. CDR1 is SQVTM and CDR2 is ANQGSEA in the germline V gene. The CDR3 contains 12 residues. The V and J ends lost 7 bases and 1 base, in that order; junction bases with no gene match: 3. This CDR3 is CSDGTANTEAFF. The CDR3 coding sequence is TGCAGCGATGGGACAGCGAACACTGAAGCTTTCTTT.

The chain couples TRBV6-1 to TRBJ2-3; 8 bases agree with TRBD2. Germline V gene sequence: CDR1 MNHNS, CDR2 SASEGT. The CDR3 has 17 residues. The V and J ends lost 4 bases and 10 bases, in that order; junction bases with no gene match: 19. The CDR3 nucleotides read TGTGCCAGCAGTGCAGAATCTAGAGCTATAGCGGGGTGGGCGCAGTATTTT. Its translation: CASSAESRAIAGWAQYF.

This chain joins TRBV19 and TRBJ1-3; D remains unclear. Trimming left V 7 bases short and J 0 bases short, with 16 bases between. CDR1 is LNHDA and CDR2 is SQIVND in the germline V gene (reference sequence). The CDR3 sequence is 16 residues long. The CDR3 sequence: CASTFGASFSGNTIYF. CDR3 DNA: TGTGCCAGTACCTTCGGAGCGTCATTCTCTGGAAACACCATATATTTT.

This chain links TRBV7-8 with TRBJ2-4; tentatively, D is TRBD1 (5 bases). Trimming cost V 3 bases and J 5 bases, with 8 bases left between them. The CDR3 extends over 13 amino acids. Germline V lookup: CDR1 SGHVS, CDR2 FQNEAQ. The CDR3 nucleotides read TGTGCCAGCAGCTTTGTAGGGGAAAACATTCAGTACTTC. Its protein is CASSFVGENIQYF.

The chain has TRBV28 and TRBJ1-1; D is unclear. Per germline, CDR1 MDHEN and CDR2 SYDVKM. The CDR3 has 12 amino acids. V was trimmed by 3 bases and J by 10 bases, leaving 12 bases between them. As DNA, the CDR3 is TGTGCCAGCAGTTTGCCCAGAGGTAGAGCTTTCTTT. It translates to CASSLPRGRAFF.

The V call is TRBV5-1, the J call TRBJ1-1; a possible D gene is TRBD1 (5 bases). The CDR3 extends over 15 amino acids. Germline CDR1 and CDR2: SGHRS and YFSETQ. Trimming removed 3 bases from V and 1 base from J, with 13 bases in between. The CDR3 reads CASSSFQGSNTEAFF. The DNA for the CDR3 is TGCGCCAGCAGCTCCTTCCAGGGCTCGAACACTGAAGCTTTCTTT. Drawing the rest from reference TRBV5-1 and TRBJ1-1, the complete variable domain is KAGVTQTPRYLIKTRGQQVTLSCSPISGHRSVSWYQQTPGQGLQFLFEYFSETQRNKGNFPGRFSGRQFSNSRSEMNVSTLELGDSALYLCASSSFQGSNTEAFFGQGTRLTVV.

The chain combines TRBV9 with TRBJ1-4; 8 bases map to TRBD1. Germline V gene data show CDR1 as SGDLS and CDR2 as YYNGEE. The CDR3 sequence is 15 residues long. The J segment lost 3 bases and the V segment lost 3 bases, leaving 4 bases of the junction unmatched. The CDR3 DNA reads TGTGCCAGCAGCGCCGACAGGGGACCTAATGAAAAACTGTTTTTT. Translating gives CASSADRGPNEKLFF.

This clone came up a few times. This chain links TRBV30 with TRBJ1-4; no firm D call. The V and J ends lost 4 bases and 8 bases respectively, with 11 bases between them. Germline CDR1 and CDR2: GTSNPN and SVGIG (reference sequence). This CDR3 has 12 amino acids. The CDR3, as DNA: TGTGCCTGGAAGACTGTTGGCGAAAAACTGTTTTTT. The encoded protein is CAWKTVGEKLFF. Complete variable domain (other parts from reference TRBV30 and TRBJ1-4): SQTIHQWPATLVQPVGSPLSLECTVEGTSNPNLYWYRQAAGRGLQLLFYSVGIGQISSEVPQNLSASRPQDRQFILSSKKLLLSDSGFYLCAWKTVGEKLFFGSGTQLSVL.

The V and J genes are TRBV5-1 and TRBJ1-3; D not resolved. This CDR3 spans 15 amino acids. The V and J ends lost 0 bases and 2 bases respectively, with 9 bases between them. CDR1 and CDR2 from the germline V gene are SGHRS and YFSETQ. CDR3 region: CASSLAGSTGNTIYF. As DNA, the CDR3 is TGCGCCAGCAGCTTGGCAGGCAGTACTGGAAACACCATATATTTT.

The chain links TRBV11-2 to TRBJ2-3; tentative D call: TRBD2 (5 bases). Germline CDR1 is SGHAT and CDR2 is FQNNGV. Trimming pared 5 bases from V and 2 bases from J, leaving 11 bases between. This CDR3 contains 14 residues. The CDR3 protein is CASSLDFYTDTQYF. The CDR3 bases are TGTGCCAGCAGCCTGGACTTTTACACAGATACGCAGTATTTT.

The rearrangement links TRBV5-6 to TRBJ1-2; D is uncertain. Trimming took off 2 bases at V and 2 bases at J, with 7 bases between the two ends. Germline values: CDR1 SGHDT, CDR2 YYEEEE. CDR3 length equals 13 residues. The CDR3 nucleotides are TGTGCCAGCAGCTTACAACAGAACTATGGCTACACCTTC. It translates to CASSLQQNYGYTF.

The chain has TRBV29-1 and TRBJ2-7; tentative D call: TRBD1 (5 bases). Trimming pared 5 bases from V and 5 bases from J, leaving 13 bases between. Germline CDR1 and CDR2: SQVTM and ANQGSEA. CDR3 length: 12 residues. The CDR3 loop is CSVSLGADEQYF. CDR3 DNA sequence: TGCAGCGTTTCTTTAGGGGCCGACGAGCAGTACTTC.

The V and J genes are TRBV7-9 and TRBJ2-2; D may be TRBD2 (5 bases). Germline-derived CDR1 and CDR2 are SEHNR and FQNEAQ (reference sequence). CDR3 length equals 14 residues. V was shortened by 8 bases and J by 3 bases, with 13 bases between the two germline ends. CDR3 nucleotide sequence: TGTGCCAGCGGTCGAGGGCCCGACACCGGGGAGCTGTTTTTT. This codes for CASGRGPDTGELFF.

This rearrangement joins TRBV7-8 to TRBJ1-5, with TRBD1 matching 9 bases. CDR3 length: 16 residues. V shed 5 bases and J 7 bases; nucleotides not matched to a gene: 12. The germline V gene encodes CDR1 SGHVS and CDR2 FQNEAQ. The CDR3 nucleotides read TGTGCCAGCAGCAACCAGGGACAGGGAAATGTGCAGCCCCAGCATTTT. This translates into CASSNQGQGNVQPQHF.

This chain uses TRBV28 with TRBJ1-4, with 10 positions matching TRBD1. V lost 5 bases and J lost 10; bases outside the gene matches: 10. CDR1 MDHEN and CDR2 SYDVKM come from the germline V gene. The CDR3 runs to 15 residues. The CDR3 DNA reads TGTGCCAGCAGTCTTCCGGGACAGGGGTTGTCAAAACTGTTTTTT. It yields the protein CASSLPGQGLSKLFF.

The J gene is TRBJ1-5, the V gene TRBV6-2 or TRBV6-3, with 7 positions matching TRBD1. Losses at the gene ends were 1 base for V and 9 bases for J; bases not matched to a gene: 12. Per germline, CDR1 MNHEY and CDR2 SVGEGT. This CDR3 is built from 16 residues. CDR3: CASSYWRDSGHRPQHF. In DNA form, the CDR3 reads TGTGCCAGCAGTTACTGGAGGGACAGTGGCCATCGGCCCCAGCATTTT.

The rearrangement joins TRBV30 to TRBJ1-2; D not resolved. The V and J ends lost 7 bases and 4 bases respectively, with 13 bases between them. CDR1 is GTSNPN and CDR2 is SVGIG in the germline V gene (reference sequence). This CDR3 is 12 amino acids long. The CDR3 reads CAYRLSGYGYTF. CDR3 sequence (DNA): TGTGCCTACAGACTATCGGGCTATGGCTACACCTTC.

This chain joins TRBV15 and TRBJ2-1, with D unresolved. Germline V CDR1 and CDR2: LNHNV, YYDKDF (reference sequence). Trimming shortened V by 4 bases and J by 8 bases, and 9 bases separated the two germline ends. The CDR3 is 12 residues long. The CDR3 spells CATSISAYEQFF. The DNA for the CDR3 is TGTGCCACCAGCATCAGCGCATATGAGCAGTTCTTC.

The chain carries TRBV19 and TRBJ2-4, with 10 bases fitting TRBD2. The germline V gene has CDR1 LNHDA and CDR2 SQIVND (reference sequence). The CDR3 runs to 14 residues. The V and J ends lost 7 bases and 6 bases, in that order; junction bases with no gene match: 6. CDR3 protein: CASNEREGINIQYF. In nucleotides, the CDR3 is TGTGCCAGTAACGAGCGGGAGGGGATAAACATTCAGTACTTC.

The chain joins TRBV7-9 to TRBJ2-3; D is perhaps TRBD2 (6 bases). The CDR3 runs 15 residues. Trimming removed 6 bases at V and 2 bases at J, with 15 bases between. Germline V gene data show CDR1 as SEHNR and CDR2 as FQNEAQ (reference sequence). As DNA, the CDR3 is TGTGCCAGCAGTTCCGGGACTCCCCTCACAGATACGCAGTATTTT. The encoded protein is CASSSGTPLTDTQYF.

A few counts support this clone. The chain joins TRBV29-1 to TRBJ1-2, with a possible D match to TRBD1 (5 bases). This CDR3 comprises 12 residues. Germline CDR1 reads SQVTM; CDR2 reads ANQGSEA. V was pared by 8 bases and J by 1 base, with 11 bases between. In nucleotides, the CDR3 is TGCAGCACGCTGACAGTTAACTATGGCTACACCTTC. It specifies CSTLTVNYGYTF.

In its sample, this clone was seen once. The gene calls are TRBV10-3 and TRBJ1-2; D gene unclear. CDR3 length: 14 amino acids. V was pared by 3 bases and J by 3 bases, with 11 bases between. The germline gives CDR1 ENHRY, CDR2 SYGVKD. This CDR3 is CAISDKLSDYGYTF. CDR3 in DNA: TGTGCCATCAGTGATAAGTTGTCAGACTATGGCTACACCTTC.

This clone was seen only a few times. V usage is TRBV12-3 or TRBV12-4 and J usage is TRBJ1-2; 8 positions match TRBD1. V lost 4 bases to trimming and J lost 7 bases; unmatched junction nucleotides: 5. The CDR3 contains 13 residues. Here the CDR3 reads CASSSARGLGYTF. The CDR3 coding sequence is TGTGCCAGCAGTTCTGCCAGGGGGCTTGGCTACACCTTC.